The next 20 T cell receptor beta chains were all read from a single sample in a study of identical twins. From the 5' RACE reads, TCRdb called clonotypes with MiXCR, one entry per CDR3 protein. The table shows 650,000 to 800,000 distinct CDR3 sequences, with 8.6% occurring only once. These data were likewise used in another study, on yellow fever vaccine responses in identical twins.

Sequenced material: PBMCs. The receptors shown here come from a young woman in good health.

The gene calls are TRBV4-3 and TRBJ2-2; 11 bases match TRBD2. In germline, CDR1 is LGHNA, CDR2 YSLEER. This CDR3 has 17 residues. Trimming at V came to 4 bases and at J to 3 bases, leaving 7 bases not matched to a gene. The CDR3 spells CASSRVLAGGDTGELFF. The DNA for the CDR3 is TGCGCCAGCAGCCGAGTTCTAGCGGGAGGAGACACCGGGGAGCTGTTTTTT.

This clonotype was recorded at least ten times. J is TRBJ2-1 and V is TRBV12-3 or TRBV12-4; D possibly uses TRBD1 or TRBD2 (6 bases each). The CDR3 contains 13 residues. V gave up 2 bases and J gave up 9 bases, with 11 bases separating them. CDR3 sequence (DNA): TGTGCCAGCAGTTTAAAGGAGGGGGGTGAGCAGTTCTTC. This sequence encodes CASSLKEGGEQFF.

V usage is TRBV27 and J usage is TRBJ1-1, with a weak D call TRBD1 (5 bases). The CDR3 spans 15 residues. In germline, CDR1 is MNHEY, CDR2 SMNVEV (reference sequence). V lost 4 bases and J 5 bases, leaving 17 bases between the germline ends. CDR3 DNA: TGTGCCAGCAGTTCGGGGCAAACAGGTCCGACTGAAGCTTTCTTT. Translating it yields CASSSGQTGPTEAFF.

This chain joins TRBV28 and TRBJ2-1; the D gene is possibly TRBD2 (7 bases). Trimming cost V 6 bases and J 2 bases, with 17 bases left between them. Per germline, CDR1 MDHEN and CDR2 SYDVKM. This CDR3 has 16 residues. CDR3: CASSSEWGGPYNEQFF. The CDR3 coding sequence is TGTGCCAGCAGCTCCGAATGGGGGGGGCCCTACAATGAGCAGTTCTTC. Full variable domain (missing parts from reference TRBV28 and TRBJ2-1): DVKVTQSSRYLVKRTGEKVFLECVQDMDHENMFWYRQDPGLGLRLIYFSYDVKMKEKGDIPEGYSVSREKKERFSLILESASTNQTSMYLCASSSEWGGPYNEQFFGPGTRLTVL.

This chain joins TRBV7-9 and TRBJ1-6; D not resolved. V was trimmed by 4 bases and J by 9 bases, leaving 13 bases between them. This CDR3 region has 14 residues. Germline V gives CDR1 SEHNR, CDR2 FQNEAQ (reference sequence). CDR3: CASSSPGRISPLHF. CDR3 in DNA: TGTGCCAGCAGCTCGCCGGGCCGAATTTCACCCCTCCACTTT.

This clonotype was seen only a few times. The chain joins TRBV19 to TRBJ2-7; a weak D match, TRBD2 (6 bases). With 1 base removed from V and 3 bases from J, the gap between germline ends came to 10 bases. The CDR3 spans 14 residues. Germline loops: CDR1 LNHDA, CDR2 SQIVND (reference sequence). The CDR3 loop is CASSIGGSGYEQYF. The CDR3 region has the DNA TGTGCCAGTAGTATAGGAGGTAGCGGCTACGAGCAGTACTTC. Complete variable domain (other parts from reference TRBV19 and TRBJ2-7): DGGITQSPKYLFRKEGQNVTLSCEQNLNHDAMYWYRQDPGQGLRLIYYSQIVNDFQKGDIAEGYSVSREKKESFPLTVTSAQKNPTAFYLCASSIGGSGYEQYFGPGTRLTVT.

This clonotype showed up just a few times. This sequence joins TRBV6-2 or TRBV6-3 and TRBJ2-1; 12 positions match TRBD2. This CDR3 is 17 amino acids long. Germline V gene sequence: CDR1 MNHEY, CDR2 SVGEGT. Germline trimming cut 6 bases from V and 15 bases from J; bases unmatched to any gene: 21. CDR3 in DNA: TGTGCCAGCAGCCACCAGCGAACGGGACTAGCGGGCCCAGAGGGGTTCTTC. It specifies CASSHQRTGLAGPEGFF.

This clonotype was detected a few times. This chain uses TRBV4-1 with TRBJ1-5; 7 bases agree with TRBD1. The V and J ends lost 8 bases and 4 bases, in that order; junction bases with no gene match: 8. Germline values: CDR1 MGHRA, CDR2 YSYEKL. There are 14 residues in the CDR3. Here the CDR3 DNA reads TGCGCCAGCTCGACAGGGCTCAGGAATCAGCCCCAGCATTTT. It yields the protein CASSTGLRNQPQHF.

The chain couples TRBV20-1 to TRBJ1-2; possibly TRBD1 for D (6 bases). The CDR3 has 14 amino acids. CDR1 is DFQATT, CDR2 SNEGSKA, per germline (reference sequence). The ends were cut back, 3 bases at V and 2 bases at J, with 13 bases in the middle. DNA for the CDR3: TGCAGTGCTAGCCCCCAGGGGACGAACTATGGCTACACCTTC. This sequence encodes CSASPQGTNYGYTF.

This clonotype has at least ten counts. CDR3 bases: TGCAGTGCTAGAAGAGGGGACACTGAAGCTTTCTTT. It encodes CSARRGDTEAFF. The V and J genes are TRBV29-1 and TRBJ1-1; D may be TRBD1 (5 bases). Germline V gene lookup returns CDR1 SQVTM and CDR2 ANQGSEA. The CDR3 runs to 12 residues.

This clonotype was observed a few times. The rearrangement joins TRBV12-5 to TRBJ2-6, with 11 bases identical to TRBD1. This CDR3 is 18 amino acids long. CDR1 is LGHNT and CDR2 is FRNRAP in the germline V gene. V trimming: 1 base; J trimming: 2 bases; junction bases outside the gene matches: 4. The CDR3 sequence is CASGLDGQGAPGANVLTF. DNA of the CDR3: TGTGCTAGTGGTTTGGACGGACAGGGGGCGCCTGGGGCCAACGTCCTGACTTTC.

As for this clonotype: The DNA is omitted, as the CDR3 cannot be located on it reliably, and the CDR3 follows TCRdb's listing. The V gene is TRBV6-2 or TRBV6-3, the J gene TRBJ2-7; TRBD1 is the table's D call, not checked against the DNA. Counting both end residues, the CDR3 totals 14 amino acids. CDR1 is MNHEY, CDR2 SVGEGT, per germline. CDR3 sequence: CASSSSDRAYEQYF.

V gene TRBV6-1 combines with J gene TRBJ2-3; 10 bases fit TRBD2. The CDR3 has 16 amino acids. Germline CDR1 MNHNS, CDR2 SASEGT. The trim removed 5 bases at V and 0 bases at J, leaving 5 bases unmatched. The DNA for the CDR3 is TGTGCCAGCAGTACACCAGCGGGGGGGAGCACAGATACGCAGTATTTT. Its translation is CASSTPAGGSTDTQYF.

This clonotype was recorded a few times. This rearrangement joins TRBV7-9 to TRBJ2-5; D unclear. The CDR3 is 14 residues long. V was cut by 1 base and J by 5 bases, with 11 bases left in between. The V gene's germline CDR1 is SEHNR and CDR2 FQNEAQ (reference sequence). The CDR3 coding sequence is TGTGCCAGCAGCTTAGTCAGCAGCTGGGAGACCCAGTACTTC. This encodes CASSLVSSWETQYF. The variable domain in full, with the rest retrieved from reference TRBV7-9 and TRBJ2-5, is DTGVSQNPRHKITKRGQNVTFRCDPISEHNRLYWYRQTLGQGPEFLTYFQNEAQLEKSRLLSDRFSAERPKGSFSTLEIQRTEQGDSAMYLCASSLVSSWETQYFGPGTRLLVL.

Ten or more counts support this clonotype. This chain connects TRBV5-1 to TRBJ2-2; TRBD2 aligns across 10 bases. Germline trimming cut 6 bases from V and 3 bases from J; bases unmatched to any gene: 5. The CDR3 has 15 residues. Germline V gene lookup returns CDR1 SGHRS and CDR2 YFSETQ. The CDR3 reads CASKAGGLDTGELFF. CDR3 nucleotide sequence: TGCGCCAGCAAAGCGGGAGGGTTGGACACCGGGGAGCTGTTTTTT. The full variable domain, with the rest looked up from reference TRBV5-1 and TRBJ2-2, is KAGVTQTPRYLIKTRGQQVTLSCSPISGHRSVSWYQQTPGQGLQFLFEYFSETQRNKGNFPGRFSGRQFSNSRSEMNVSTLELGDSALYLCASKAGGLDTGELFFGEGSRLTVL.

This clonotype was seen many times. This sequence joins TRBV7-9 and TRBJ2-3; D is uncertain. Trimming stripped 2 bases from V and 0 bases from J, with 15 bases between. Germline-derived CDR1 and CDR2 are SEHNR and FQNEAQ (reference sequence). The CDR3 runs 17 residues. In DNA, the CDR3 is TGTGCCAGCAGCTTATACAGCCTAAATCCAAGCACAGATACGCAGTATTTT. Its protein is CASSLYSLNPSTDTQYF. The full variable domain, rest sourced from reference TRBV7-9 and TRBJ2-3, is DTGVSQNPRHKITKRGQNVTFRCDPISEHNRLYWYRQTLGQGPEFLTYFQNEAQLEKSRLLSDRFSAERPKGSFSTLEIQRTEQGDSAMYLCASSLYSLNPSTDTQYFGPGTRLTVL.

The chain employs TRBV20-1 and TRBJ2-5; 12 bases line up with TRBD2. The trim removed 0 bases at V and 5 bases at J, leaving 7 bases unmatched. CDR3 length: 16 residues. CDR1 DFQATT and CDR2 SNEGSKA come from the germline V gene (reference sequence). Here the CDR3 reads CSARDLLAGGEETQYF. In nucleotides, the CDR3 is TGCAGTGCTAGAGATCTCCTAGCGGGAGGGGAGGAGACCCAGTACTTC.

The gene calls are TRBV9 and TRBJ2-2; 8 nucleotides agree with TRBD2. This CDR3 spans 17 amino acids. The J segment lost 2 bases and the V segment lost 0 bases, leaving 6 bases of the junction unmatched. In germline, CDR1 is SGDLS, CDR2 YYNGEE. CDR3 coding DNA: TGTGCCAGCAGCGTAGACCGGGGGGGCCTTAACACCGGGGAGCTGTTTTTT. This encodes CASSVDRGGLNTGELFF.

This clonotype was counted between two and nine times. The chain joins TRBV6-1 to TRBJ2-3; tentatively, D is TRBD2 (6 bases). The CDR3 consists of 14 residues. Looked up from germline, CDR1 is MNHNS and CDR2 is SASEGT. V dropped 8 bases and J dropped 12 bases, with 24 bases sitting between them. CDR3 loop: CASGKILWDGGQYF. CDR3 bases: TGTGCCAGCGGGAAGATCCTCTGGGACGGGGGTCAGTATTTT.

CDR3 coding DNA: TGTGCCAGCAGCTTAGACCCAATGAAAAACATTCAGTACTTC. Its translation is CASSLDPMKNIQYF. The rearrangement links TRBV7-2 to TRBJ2-4; no definite D call. Germline CDR1 reads SGHTA; CDR2 reads FQGNSA. The germline V and J ends were trimmed by 1 base and 4 bases, with 8 bases remaining between them. The CDR3 is 14 residues long. Variable domain in full (rest from reference TRBV7-2 and TRBJ2-4): GAGVSQSPSNKVTEKGKDVELRCDPISGHTALYWYRQSLGQGLEFLIYFQGNSAPDKSGLPSDRFSAERTGGSVSTLTIQRTQQEDSAVYLCASSLDPMKNIQYFGAGTRLSVL.